A single sample gave rise to the 9 T cell receptor beta chains below, sequenced in a study of T and B cells in COVID-19 patients. TRB rearrangements were amplified by multiplex PCR with BIOMED2 TRB-A/B primers. One entry per CDR3 protein, called by TCRdb with MiXCR from the multiplex PCR reads. The data contain roughly 15,000 distinct CDR3 sequences, about 29% of them singletons. Each TRB amplification used roughly 250-550 ng of genomic DNA from blood. Sequenced material: blood. These receptors were collected from a human donor who had recovered from COVID-19.

The chain joins TRBV4-3 to TRBJ2-7; 11 nucleotides line up with TRBD2. The ends lost 0 bases at V and 4 bases at J; junction bases unmatched: 2. The germline V gene has CDR1 LGHNA and CDR2 YSLEER. This CDR3 has 15 residues. CDR3 amino acids: CASSQDTSGSYEQYF. For the CDR3, the DNA is TGCGCCAGCAGCCAAGATACTAGCGGGAGTTACGAGCAGTACTTC.

The chain combines TRBV5-1 with TRBJ1-5, with D unclear. Deletions cut 4 bases from V and 6 bases from J, with 17 bases between. Germline CDR1 is SGHRS and CDR2 is YFSETQ. The CDR3 consists of 15 residues. As DNA, the CDR3 is TGCGCCAGCAGCCCAGGACCGGGCCGGGGTCAGCCCCAGCATTTT. Protein sequence: CASSPGPGRGQPQHF.

In its sample, this clonotype is medium-sized. The chain carries TRBV29-1 and TRBJ1-1, with TRBD1 matching over 9 bases. This CDR3 has 14 amino acids. Germline V lookup: CDR1 SQVTM, CDR2 ANQGSEA. J was trimmed by 5 bases and V by 6 bases; bases with no gene match: 10. CDR3 DNA: TGCAGCGTCGTACAGGGGGCGCGAGGGACTGAAGCTTTCTTT. Its protein is CSVVQGARGTEAFF.

The chain has TRBV10-3 and TRBJ1-1, with 8 nucleotides matching TRBD1. The germline gives CDR1 ENHRY, CDR2 SYGVKD. Trimming removed 4 bases from V and 4 bases from J; junction bases left unmatched: 5. The CDR3 has 14 residues. The DNA for the CDR3 is TGTGCCATCAGTGCGGACAGGGTGACCACTGAAGCTTTCTTT. It encodes CAISADRVTTEAFF.

The chain links TRBV6-5 to TRBJ1-1; D uncertain. This CDR3 comprises 14 residues. V was pared by 8 bases and J by 3 bases, with 16 bases between. Germline V gene lookup returns CDR1 MNHEY and CDR2 SVGAGI. CDR3 bases: TGTGCCAGCTCCCCCCGCTTTGGGCACACTGAAGCTTTCTTT. This gives the protein CASSPRFGHTEAFF.

This clonotype appeared a single time. This chain uses TRBV7-2 with TRBJ1-4; D may be TRBD1 (6 bases). V was shortened by 5 bases and J by 8 bases, with 18 bases between the two germline ends. Germline loops: CDR1 SGHTA, CDR2 FQGNSA. The CDR3 is 15 residues long. This CDR3 is CASSPRAGVREKLFF. DNA of the CDR3: TGTGCCAGCAGCCCAAGGGCAGGGGTTCGAGAAAAACTGTTTTTT.

This chain uses TRBV9 with TRBJ2-2; D may be TRBD2 (5 bases). This CDR3 has 13 amino acids. V lost 1 base and J lost 5, with 6 bases in between. Germline-derived CDR1 and CDR2 are SGDLS and YYNGEE. The CDR3 nucleotides are TGTGCCAGCAGCGTAACGGGGACCGGGGAGCTGTTTTTT. The encoded protein is CASSVTGTGELFF.

The chain has TRBV5-1 and TRBJ2-5, with D possibly TRBD1 on 6 matching bases. Trimming pared 4 bases from V and 4 bases from J, leaving 20 bases between. The V gene's germline CDR1 is SGHRS and CDR2 YFSETQ. There are 16 residues in the CDR3. The CDR3 here is CASSPERSSRGETQYF. The CDR3 DNA reads TGCGCCAGCAGCCCGGAAAGAAGCTCCAGGGGAGAGACCCAGTACTTC.

This clonotype was counted only a few times. The rearrangement uses TRBV12-3 or TRBV12-4 and TRBJ2-1, with a possible D match to TRBD1 (5 bases). The CDR3 is made up of 13 amino acids. The germline V and J ends were trimmed by 4 bases and 8 bases, with 12 bases remaining between them. The CDR3 DNA sequence: TGTGCCAGCAGTTCTAAGGGGATTTATGAGCAGTTCTTC. This codes for CASSSKGIYEQFF.